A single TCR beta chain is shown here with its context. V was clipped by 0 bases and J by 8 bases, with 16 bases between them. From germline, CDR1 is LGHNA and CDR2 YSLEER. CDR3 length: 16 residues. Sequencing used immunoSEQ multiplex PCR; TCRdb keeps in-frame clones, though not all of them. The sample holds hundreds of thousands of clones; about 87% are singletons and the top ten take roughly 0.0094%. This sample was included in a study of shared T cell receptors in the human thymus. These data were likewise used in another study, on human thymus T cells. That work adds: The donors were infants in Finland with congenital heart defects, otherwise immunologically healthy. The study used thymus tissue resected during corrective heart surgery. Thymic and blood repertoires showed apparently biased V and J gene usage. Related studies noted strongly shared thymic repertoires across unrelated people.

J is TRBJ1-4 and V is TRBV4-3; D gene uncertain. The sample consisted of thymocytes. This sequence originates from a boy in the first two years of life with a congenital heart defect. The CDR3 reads CASSQDRRLKREKLFF. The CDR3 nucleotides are TGCGCCAGCAGCCAAGACCGGCGACTTAAGCGGGAAAAACTGTTTTTT.